The rows below give T cell receptor beta chains drawn from one sample of a study of graft-versus-host responses after intestinal transplantation. Repertoires were generated with immunoSEQ multiplex PCR, while TCRdb's copy carries only in-frame clones and drops some. The data show 99,000 or so clones, with approximately 85% seen just once and almost 1.5% held by the top ten. Sequencing was performed on PBMCs, taken 255 days after intestinal transplant. All receptors derive from a human patient who received an intestinal transplant, so some T cells may come from the graft donor. The CDR3 runs from the conserved cysteine through the conserved F or W. A D gene is named only where the DNA matches it firmly. Size is stated for part of the rows, as once, few or many counts, or as a class when the clone is expanded.

TRBJ2-7,TRBV2,NA,NA,TGTGCCAGCAGCGCCGCTAGTGGGGGGAACTACGAGCAGTACTTC,CASSAASGGNYEQYF
TRBJ1-1,TRBV5-1,NA,NA,TGCGCCAGCAGCTTCTCAGGGGCGTACGACACTGAAGCTTTCTTT,CASSFSGAYDTEAFF
TRBJ2-4,TRBV6-1,NA,TRBD1,TGTGCCAGCCTGGACAGGGACATTCAGTACTTC,CASLDRDIQYF
TRBJ1-1,TRBV6-6,NA,NA,TGTGCCAGCAGCTCCCTTTACACTGAAGCTTTCTTT,CASSSLYTEAFF
TRBJ1-2,TRBV7-2,once,NA,TGTGCCAGCAGCTTAGAATTGGGCTATGGCTACACCTTC,CASSLELGYGYTF
TRBJ1-2,TRBV2,NA,NA,TGTGCCAGCAGTGAAGCGCTTACGGGCCCGTATGGCTACACCTTC,CASSEALTGPYGYTF
TRBJ2-1,TRBV5-1,NA,NA,TGCGCCAGCAGCTTGGAGACTACCAACAATGAACAGTTCTTC,CASSLETTNNEQFF
TRBJ2-7,TRBV27,NA,TRBD1,TGTGCCAGCAGTTTAAGCCTTGGGACAGGCTACGAGCAGTACTTC,CASSLSLGTGYEQYF
TRBJ1-4,TRBV6-1,few,NA,TGTGCCAGCAGTGAAGCGCATGGGCCCCCGGCCTCTGAAAAACTGTTTTTT,CASSEAHGPPASEKLFF
TRBJ1-1,TRBV19,NA,NA,TGTGCCAGTAGGATCACAGGGTACACTGAAGCTTTCTTT,CASRITGYTEAFF
TRBJ1-1,TRBV4-1,few,NA,TGCGCCAGCAGCCAGAACACTGAAGCTTTCTTT,CASSQNTEAFF
TRBJ2-1,TRBV20-1,NA,NA,TGCAGTGCTAGACTACCCAATGAGCAGTTCTTC,CSARLPNEQFF
TRBJ2-3,TRBV5-1,NA,NA,TGCGCCAGCAGCTGGGACATCCACGGCTCCACAGATACGCAGTATTTT,CASSWDIHGSTDTQYF
TRBJ2-7,TRBV19,NA,TRBD1,TGTGCTAGTGGGGGACAGGACGTACCGTCAAGTGAGCAGTACTTC,CASGGQDVPSSEQYF
TRBJ1-1,TRBV18,NA,NA,TGTGCCAGCTCACCAGGGGTCCAGAACACTGAAGCTTTCTTT,CASSPGVQNTEAFF
TRBJ1-2,TRBV5-8,NA,NA,TGTGCCAGCAGCCGGGACTCAGGGGTCGAGGGCTATGGCTACACCTTC,CASSRDSGVEGYGYTF
TRBJ2-2,TRBV15,NA,NA,TGTGCCACCAGCAGAGCTGGGGACACCGGGGAGCTGTTTTTT,CATSRAGDTGELFF
TRBJ1-1,TRBV15,NA,NA,TGTGCCACCAGCGTGGGGGACACTGAAGCTTTCTTT,CATSVGDTEAFF
TRBJ1-4,TRBV5-4,few,TRBD1,TGTGCCAGCAGCGAGAGAACAGGGGAATATACTTTT,CASSERTGEYTF
TRBJ1-5,TRBV11-1,NA,NA,TGTGCCAGCAGTGACGGGCCATACCGGCCCCAGCATTTT,CASSDGPYRPQHF
TRBJ2-1,TRBV2,NA,NA,TGTGCCAGCAGTGAGGTGCCGCAGGTCGATGAGCAGTTCTTC,CASSEVPQVDEQFF
TRBJ2-1,TRBV4-2,NA,NA,TGTGCCAGCAGCCAAGATCCTTCCGGGACTCTCTACAATGAGCAGTTCTTC,CASSQDPSGTLYNEQFF
TRBJ2-7,TRBV4-1,NA,TRBD2,TGCGCCAGCAGCCTTAGGTCTAGCGGGGGGTCAAACGAGCAGTACTTC,CASSLRSSGGSNEQYF
TRBJ2-5,TRBV5-1,NA,NA,TGCGCCAGCAGCGACAGGCCAGGAGAGACCCAGTACTTC,CASSDRPGETQYF
TRBJ2-5,TRBV29-1,NA,NA,TGCAGCGTTGCTCAGGGGCGGTGGGAGACCCAGTACTTC,CSVAQGRWETQYF
TRBJ2-5,TRBV5-6,NA,NA,TGTGCCAGCAGCTTGTTTGGAGCACAAGAGACCCAGTACTTC,CASSLFGAQETQYF
TRBJ1-1,TRBV29-1,NA,NA,TGCAGCGTTGAAGCCGGGACAACTTACACTGAAGCTTTCTTT,CSVEAGTTYTEAFF
TRBJ1-1,TRBV6-1,few,NA,TGTGCCAGCAGTCGAGGGATGAACACTGAAGCTTTCTTT,CASSRGMNTEAFF
TRBJ2-1,TRBV14,NA,TRBD2,TGTGCCAGCAGCCGTCCGGGACTATCATACAATGAGCAGTTCTTC,CASSRPGLSYNEQFF
TRBJ1-3,TRBV15,NA,TRBD1,TGTGCCACCAGCGGAGGGACAGGGATACCGGACACCATATATTTT,CATSGGTGIPDTIYF
TRBJ1-1,TRBV7-2,NA,NA,TGTGCCAGCAGCTTAGCGCCGGTGAACACTGAAGCTTTCTTT,CASSLAPVNTEAFF